The 18 T cell receptor beta chains given below trace back to one sample, sequenced in a study of identical twins listed by TCRdb under 2016. Library generation was performed with 5' RACE. The sequencer listed for this sample is Illumina HiSeq 2000. Through fastp at Q25 and MiXCR, TCRdb rebuilt clones from the public reads, retaining in-frame beta chains. Each CDR3 protein appears once, grouped with its most common genes and DNA. For this sample the table gives some 200,000 distinct CDR3 sequences, of which around 6.9% were detected only once. The top ten clones comprise about 1.9% of the sample. The same data also went into a second study, on yellow fever vaccine responses in identical twins.

The sample consisted of memory (CD45RO+) T cells sorted from blood. The meaning of the sample's cell subset or site label: CD45RO+ enriched T cells. These receptor sequences come from a young woman in good health.

This clonotype has more than one count but fewer than ten. V and J are TRBV4-3 and TRBJ2-1; D possibly matches TRBD1 or TRBD2 (5 bases each). Trimming removed 1 base at V and 5 bases at J, with 21 bases between. This CDR3 region has 18 residues. The germline CDR1 and CDR2 sequences are LGHNA and YSLEER. The CDR3 loop reads CASSQGPFRDPWNNEQFF. The CDR3 bases are TGCGCCAGCAGCCAAGGCCCGTTCCGGGACCCATGGAACAATGAGCAGTTCTTC.

The chain uses TRBV28 and TRBJ2-1, with 8 bases lining up with TRBD1. Germline CDR1 reads MDHEN; CDR2 reads SYDVKM. With V trimmed by 5 bases and J by 5 bases, 8 bases remained unmatched. The CDR3 extends over 15 amino acids. The CDR3, as DNA: TGTGCCAGCAGTCCACCAGGACAGGGTAACAATGAGCAGTTCTTC. Protein sequence: CASSPPGQGNNEQFF. Combining the CDR3 with reference TRBV28 and TRBJ2-1 gives the whole variable domain DVKVTQSSRYLVKRTGEKVFLECVQDMDHENMFWYRQDPGLGLRLIYFSYDVKMKEKGDIPEGYSVSREKKERFSLILESASTNQTSMYLCASSPPGQGNNEQFFGPGTRLTVL.

This clonotype was counted a few times. This chain joins TRBV20-1 and TRBJ2-5; a weak D match, TRBD2 (7 bases). The CDR3 totals 14 residues. V lost 0 bases, J lost 10 bases, and 18 bases lay in between. Germline V gene lookup returns CDR1 DFQATT and CDR2 SNEGSKA (reference sequence). In DNA form, the CDR3 reads TGCAGTGCTAGAGACACAGGGAGGGGCATCGGCCAGTACTTC. Amino acid sequence: CSARDTGRGIGQYF.

This clonotype was seen many times. This chain connects TRBV5-1 to TRBJ2-5; TRBD1 is a possible D gene (6 bases). The V gene lost 1 base and the J gene lost 5 bases, with 15 bases spanning the gap. In germline, CDR1 is SGHRS, CDR2 YFSETQ. This CDR3 comprises 15 residues. Written as DNA, the CDR3 is TGCGCCAGCAGCTTGAGCACAGGGCTAAAGGAGACCCAGTACTTC. Its translation: CASSLSTGLKETQYF. The full variable domain, its missing parts supplied by reference TRBV5-1 and TRBJ2-5, is KAGVTQTPRYLIKTRGQQVTLSCSPISGHRSVSWYQQTPGQGLQFLFEYFSETQRNKGNFPGRFSGRQFSNSRSEMNVSTLELGDSALYLCASSLSTGLKETQYFGPGTRLLVL.

This clonotype was found many times. The chain carries TRBV10-3 and TRBJ1-3, with no clear D. Trimming took 10 bases from V and 2 from J, leaving 15 bases between them. The CDR3 contains 14 residues. Germline V gene sequence: CDR1 ENHRY, CDR2 SYGVKD. The CDR3 here is CATTDIRAGNTIYF. DNA of the CDR3: TGTGCCACCACGGATATAAGGGCTGGAAACACCATATATTTT.

The chain is built from TRBV13 and TRBJ2-5; D gene uncertain. Per the germline V gene, CDR1 is PRHDT and CDR2 is FYEKMQ (reference sequence). The germline V and J ends were trimmed by 2 bases and 5 bases, with 15 bases remaining between them. This CDR3 has 15 residues. For the CDR3, the DNA is TGTGCCAGCAGCTTAAGGACCGCGGCGACCGAGACCCAGTACTTC. This encodes CASSLRTAATETQYF.

This chain uses TRBV7-6 with TRBJ2-7; D is ambiguous. CDR1 is SGHVS and CDR2 is FNYEAQ in the germline V gene. The V and J ends lost 1 base and 2 bases respectively, with 6 bases between them. This CDR3 region has 13 residues. Written as DNA, the CDR3 is TGTGCCAGCAGCTTAGGTCACACCTACGAGCAGTACTTC. Encoded protein: CASSLGHTYEQYF. Full variable domain (outside the CDR3, taken from reference TRBV7-6 and TRBJ2-7): GAGVSQSPRYKVTKRGQDVALRCDPISGHVSLYWYRQALGQGPEFLTYFNYEAQQDKSGLPNDRFSAERPEGSISTLTIQRTEQRDSAMYRCASSLGHTYEQYFGPGTRLTVT.

A few counts support this clonotype. The rearrangement uses TRBV10-3 and TRBJ1-6; D uncertain. CDR3 size: 14 residues. The germline V gene has CDR1 ENHRY and CDR2 SYGVKD. Between the trimmed V and J ends, which lost 4 bases and 6 bases, there was a span of 10 bases. CDR3 region: CAISAGRANSPLHF. As DNA, the CDR3 is TGTGCCATCAGTGCGGGTCGGGCTAATTCACCCCTCCACTTT.

This clonotype appeared many times. The V and J genes are TRBV10-3 and TRBJ2-5; TRBD2 matches 12 bases. The CDR3 is 13 residues long. V lost 11 bases and J lost 5; bases outside the gene matches: 6. CDR1 is ENHRY and CDR2 is SYGVKD in the germline V gene. The CDR3 reads CASRLAGDETQYF. CDR3 DNA sequence: TGTGCCTCAAGACTAGCGGGAGACGAGACCCAGTACTTC.

This clonotype came up many times. V and J are TRBV5-1 and TRBJ2-7, with 12 bases fitting TRBD2. The germline gives CDR1 SGHRS, CDR2 YFSETQ. Trimming at V came to 2 bases and at J to 2 bases, leaving 5 bases not matched to a gene. The CDR3 totals 16 residues. CDR3: CASSLELAGGTYEQYF. CDR3 nucleotides: TGCGCCAGCAGCTTAGAACTAGCGGGAGGTACCTACGAGCAGTACTTC.

In its sample, this clonotype was seen a few times. The rearrangement links TRBV28 to TRBJ2-2, with D unresolved. The CDR3 length is 15 residues. Trimming took off 8 bases at V and 2 bases at J, with 15 bases between the two ends. Looked up from germline, CDR1 is MDHEN and CDR2 is SYDVKM. CDR3 residues: CASLLQRPNTGELFF. In nucleotides, the CDR3 is TGTGCCAGCCTCCTACAGAGACCTAACACCGGGGAGCTGTTTTTT. The complete variable domain, with remaining parts taken from reference TRBV28 and TRBJ2-2, reads DVKVTQSSRYLVKRTGEKVFLECVQDMDHENMFWYRQDPGLGLRLIYFSYDVKMKEKGDIPEGYSVSREKKERFSLILESASTNQTSMYLCASLLQRPNTGELFFGEGSRLTVL.

The sample holds a few counts of this clonotype. J is TRBJ1-1 and V is TRBV7-9; D not certain. There are 16 residues in the CDR3. Per the germline V gene, CDR1 is SEHNR and CDR2 is FQNEAQ (reference sequence). V lost 5 bases and J lost 0, with 16 bases in between. CDR3 protein: CASSLQGPGVNTEAFF. CDR3 in DNA: TGTGCCAGCAGCCTCCAAGGCCCTGGAGTGAACACTGAAGCTTTCTTT. Full variable domain (remainder filled in from reference TRBV7-9 and TRBJ1-1): DTGVSQNPRHKITKRGQNVTFRCDPISEHNRLYWYRQTLGQGPEFLTYFQNEAQLEKSRLLSDRFSAERPKGSFSTLEIQRTEQGDSAMYLCASSLQGPGVNTEAFFGQGTRLTVV.

This clonotype has a count of ten or more. The chain recombines TRBV12-3 or TRBV12-4 with TRBJ2-7; D is unresolved. V was pared by 1 base and J by 2 bases, with 9 bases between. The CDR3 contains 14 residues. The CDR3 loop is CASSLGGKAYEQYF. DNA of the CDR3: TGTGCCAGCAGTTTAGGGGGTAAGGCCTACGAGCAGTACTTC.

Concerning this clonotype: One end of the junction does not line up with germline, which may come from a read error. The chain recombines TRBV5-1 with TRBJ2-2; 9 bases map to TRBD2. Germline V gene lookup returns CDR1 SGHRS and CDR2 YFSETQ. The CDR3 runs to 15 residues. For the CDR3, the DNA is TGCGCCAGCAGCTTGGGGACTAGCGACACCGGGGAGCTGGTTTTT. Protein product: CASSLGTSDTGELVF.

This clonotype has just a few counts. V usage is TRBV5-1 and J usage is TRBJ2-1; a possible D gene is TRBD1 (6 bases). The germline V gene has CDR1 SGHRS and CDR2 YFSETQ. The ends were cut back, 5 bases at V and 6 bases at J, with 33 bases in the middle. This CDR3 has 20 amino acids. The CDR3 sequence: CASRDQDSPEKARLGNEQFF. CDR3 sequence (DNA): TGCGCCAGCAGGGACCAGGACAGCCCCGAGAAGGCTAGGTTGGGCAATGAGCAGTTCTTC. Full variable domain (outside the CDR3, taken from reference TRBV5-1 and TRBJ2-1): KAGVTQTPRYLIKTRGQQVTLSCSPISGHRSVSWYQQTPGQGLQFLFEYFSETQRNKGNFPGRFSGRQFSNSRSEMNVSTLELGDSALYLCASRDQDSPEKARLGNEQFFGPGTRLTVL.

This clonotype was counted a few times. J is TRBJ2-1 and V is TRBV7-2, with D perhaps TRBD1 (6 bases). The CDR3 consists of 12 residues. From germline, CDR1 is SGHTA and CDR2 FQGNSA. The germline V and J ends were trimmed by 5 bases and 15 bases, with 17 bases remaining between them. The CDR3 here is CASSLYRGFLFF. The CDR3 nucleotides are TGTGCCAGCAGCCTCTATAGGGGGTTTCTGTTCTTC.

The sample holds many counts of this clonotype. The chain is built from TRBV12-3 or TRBV12-4 and TRBJ2-2; D remains unclear. Trimming stripped 1 base from V and 6 bases from J, with 9 bases between. This CDR3 comprises 14 residues. CDR3 loop: CASSLGMAAGELFF. DNA of the CDR3: TGTGCCAGCAGTTTAGGAATGGCTGCCGGGGAGCTGTTTTTT.

V usage is TRBV27 and J usage is TRBJ2-1; D may be TRBD1 (5 bases). The germline V and J ends were trimmed by 0 bases and 8 bases, with 11 bases remaining between them. CDR3 length equals 14 residues. Germline CDR1 and CDR2: MNHEY and SMNVEV (reference sequence). The DNA of the CDR3 is TGTGCCAGCAGTTTATCTGGTGGGGCCGATGAGCAGTTCTTC. This encodes CASSLSGGADEQFF.